The clone carrying this T cell receptor (beta chain) was observed a few times. The antigen remains unidentified. The data were obtained in a study of blood T cells in healthy people across ages. A second roughly 7 to 11 cycle PCR used barcoded and J-beta primers. TCRdb recomputed calls from the 5' RACE reads with MiXCR, one row per CDR3 protein. The table includes roughly 1,100,000 distinct CDR3 sequences, less than 25% detected once. The CDR3 sequence is 14 residues long. Germline lookup yields CDR1 SGHAT and CDR2 FQNNGV. V was clipped by 3 bases and J by 9 bases, with 15 bases between them. The study's findings and limits: Observed TCR beta diversity per million T cells went down as age went up. This fall followed a roughly linear course with age.

These data were likewise used in another study, on T cells of mothers and their children. This second report adds: Related pairs of mothers and children showed slightly higher, non-significant overlap versus unrelated pairs.

This sequence joins TRBV11-2 and TRBJ2-1, with a tentative D call TRBD2 (5 bases). Input material: blood. This sequence originates from a girl aged 2-10 years in good health. For the CDR3, the DNA is TGTGCCAGCAGCTTCGGCGGGTTCCTCGGTGAGCAGTTCTTC. Translating gives CASSFGGFLGEQFF.